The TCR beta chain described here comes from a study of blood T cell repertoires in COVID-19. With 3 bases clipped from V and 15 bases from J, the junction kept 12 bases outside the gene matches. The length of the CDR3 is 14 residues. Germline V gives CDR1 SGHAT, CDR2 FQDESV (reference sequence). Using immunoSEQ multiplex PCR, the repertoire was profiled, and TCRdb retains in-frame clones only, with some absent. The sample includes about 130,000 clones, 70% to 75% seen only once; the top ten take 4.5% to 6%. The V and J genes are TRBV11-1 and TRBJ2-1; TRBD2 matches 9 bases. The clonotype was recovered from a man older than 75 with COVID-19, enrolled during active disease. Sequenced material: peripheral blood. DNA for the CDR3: TGTGCCAGCAGCTTCTCCTTCGCGTCTAGCGGGACGTTCTTC. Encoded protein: CASSFSFASSGTFF.